Below are 24 T cell receptor beta chains sequenced from a single sample in a study of T-cell memory formation after mild COVID-19. A single record per CDR3 protein comes from TCRdb applying MiXCR to the 5' RACE reads. In the table there are 560,000 or so distinct CDR3 sequences, 15% to 20% of which are singletons. Material: PBMCs or a T cell subset sorted from them (not recorded which). These receptors were obtained from an adult woman who had mild COVID-19 (a few samples of this study predate the infection). Cell type and time point are not known.

This clonotype was found a few times. This chain joins TRBV5-1 and TRBJ2-3, with D unclear. The germline V gene encodes CDR1 SGHRS and CDR2 YFSETQ. V was cut by 2 bases and J by 0 bases, with 7 bases left in between. The CDR3 is 14 residues long. The CDR3 bases are TGCGCCAGCAGCTTTAGCACAAGCACAGATACGCAGTATTTT. The encoded protein is CASSFSTSTDTQYF.

The V and J genes are TRBV29-1 and TRBJ1-3; D is ambiguous. The V end lost 0 bases, the J end lost 4 bases, and 10 bases lay between the germline ends. Germline V gene sequence: CDR1 SQVTM, CDR2 ANQGSEA. The CDR3 consists of 14 residues. CDR3 in amino acids: CSVEDYVPGNTIYF. The CDR3 DNA reads as TGCAGCGTTGAAGATTATGTCCCGGGAAACACCATATATTTT.

This chain links TRBV7-9 with TRBJ2-7; D unclear. The V and J ends lost 5 bases and 6 bases respectively, with 20 bases between them. CDR1 SEHNR and CDR2 FQNEAQ come from the germline V gene (reference sequence). This CDR3 contains 15 residues. DNA of the CDR3: TGTGCCAGCAGCGCACCCCGGTTTGTAATGGGCGAGCAGTACTTC. It encodes CASSAPRFVMGEQYF.

In this sample, this clonotype turned up a few times. The chain recombines TRBV5-6 with TRBJ2-1, with 8 nucleotides matching TRBD1. This CDR3 spans 16 amino acids. The trim removed 2 bases at V and 4 bases at J, leaving 8 bases unmatched. Germline V CDR1 and CDR2: SGHDT, YYEEEE. CDR3 amino acids: CASSFGRDRHYNEQFF. The CDR3 region has the DNA TGTGCCAGCAGCTTCGGCCGGGACAGGCATTACAATGAGCAGTTCTTC. Supplemented by reference TRBV5-6 and TRBJ2-1, the full variable domain reads DAGVTQSPTHLIKTRGQQVTLRCSPKSGHDTVSWYQQALGQGPQFIFQYYEEEERQRGNFPDRFSGHQFPNYSSELNVNALLLGDSALYLCASSFGRDRHYNEQFFGPGTRLTVL.

In its sample, this clonotype was seen a few times. The chain has TRBV29-1 and TRBJ2-1; 7 bases line up with TRBD1. V shed 4 bases, J shed 6 bases, and the junction held 9 bases outside the gene matches. Germline-derived CDR1 and CDR2 are SQVTM and ANQGSEA. The CDR3 totals 14 residues. CDR3 DNA: TGCAGCGTTGCGGGGCCCACAGGGGTCAATGAGCAGTTCTTC. The encoded protein is CSVAGPTGVNEQFF.

This clonotype was seen more than once but under ten times. The V and J genes are TRBV12-3 or TRBV12-4 and TRBJ2-7, with 8 bases that match TRBD1. V trimming: 4 bases; J trimming: 7 bases; junction bases outside the gene matches: 9. The CDR3 totals 14 residues. CDR3 DNA sequence: TGTGCCAGCAGTTCCAGGACAGGGTTCAGTGAGCAGTACTTC. The encoded protein is CASSSRTGFSEQYF.

The chain is built from TRBV7-9 and TRBJ2-3; 10 nucleotides align to TRBD2. The germline V gene encodes CDR1 SEHNR and CDR2 FQNEAQ (reference sequence). V shed 9 bases and J 1 base; nucleotides not matched to a gene: 7. The CDR3 is made up of 15 amino acids. Here the CDR3 DNA reads TGTGCCAGTCTTATAGCGGGAGGTCGCACAGATACGCAGTATTTT. This encodes CASLIAGGRTDTQYF.

This clonotype has more than one count but fewer than ten. The chain employs TRBV5-5 and TRBJ2-1; the match to TRBD2 covers 7 bases. CDR1 and CDR2 (germline): SGHKS, YYEKEE (reference sequence). The CDR3 runs 15 residues. With 4 bases clipped from V and 2 bases from J, the junction kept 6 bases outside the gene matches. CDR3 sequence reads: CASSRMSGTYNEQFF. In DNA form, the CDR3 reads TGTGCCAGCAGCCGAATGAGCGGGACCTACAATGAGCAGTTCTTC.

This clonotype was detected only a few times. The V and J genes are TRBV7-9 and TRBJ2-1; 13 nucleotides line up with TRBD2. V lost 0 bases to trimming and J lost 9 bases; unmatched junction nucleotides: 5. Germline loops: CDR1 SEHNR, CDR2 FQNEAQ (reference sequence). The length of the CDR3 is 16 residues. The CDR3 here is CASSLAGTSGMGEQFF. The CDR3 DNA is TGTGCCAGCAGCTTAGCAGGGACTAGCGGGATGGGTGAGCAGTTCTTC.

The chain combines TRBV21-1 with TRBJ2-5. TRBV21-1 is annotated as a pseudogene. The CDR3 contains 14 residues. This CDR3 is CASSKGVPQETQYF. CDR3 DNA sequence: TGTGCCAGCAGCAAAGGGGTACCCCAAGAGACCCAGTACTTC.

The J gene is TRBJ1-1, the V gene TRBV19; D is ambiguous. V lost 0 bases to trimming and J lost 7 bases, with 9 bases between them. Germline loops: CDR1 LNHDA, CDR2 SQIVND (reference sequence). The CDR3 loop spans 13 amino acids. CDR3 coding DNA: TGTGCCAGTAGTATAGAGGGGTTAATTGAAGCTTTCTTT. This sequence encodes CASSIEGLIEAFF.

The gene calls are TRBV5-6 and TRBJ2-3, with unresolved D. The CDR3 spans 15 residues. Looked up from germline, CDR1 is SGHDT and CDR2 is YYEEEE. V lost 4 bases, J lost 2 bases, and 14 bases lay in between. The CDR3 DNA sequence: TGTGCCAGCAGCCGTCCCGATGACAACACAGATACGCAGTATTTT. Translating it yields CASSRPDDNTDTQYF.

The chain combines TRBV5-1 with TRBJ2-1, with 9 positions matching TRBD2. Trimming cost V 7 bases and J 6 bases; bases outside gene matches: 11. The germline V gene encodes CDR1 SGHRS and CDR2 YFSETQ. The CDR3 loop spans 15 amino acids. The CDR3 region has the DNA TGCGCCAGCGTAACTGTCGCGGGGGGGCCCAATGAGCAGTTCTTC. Translation gives CASVTVAGGPNEQFF.

As regards this clonotype: The conserved phenylalanine or tryptophan is not found at the CDR3 terminus, so this likely reflects a read error. The chain joins TRBV6-4 to TRBJ1-2; TRBD1 might be the D (6 bases). V was trimmed by 6 bases and J by 4 bases, leaving 18 bases between them. This CDR3 is 15 amino acids long. CDR1 is MRHNA, CDR2 SNTAGT, per germline. DNA of the CDR3: TGTGCCAGCAGCCTCCAACAGGGATCCGGCTATGGCTACACCTTA. As protein: CASSLQQGSGYGYTL.

The chain couples TRBV20-1 to TRBJ1-4; TRBD1 aligns across 9 bases. V lost 0 bases and J lost 6; bases outside the gene matches: 5. Germline CDR1 and CDR2: DFQATT and SNEGSKA (reference sequence). This CDR3 is 15 amino acids long. Written as DNA, the CDR3 is TGCAGTGCTAGAGATACAGGGGGCGGATATGAAAAACTGTTTTTT. Protein: CSARDTGGGYEKLFF.

The table lists this clonotype with a few counts. The rearrangement links TRBV20-1 to TRBJ1-1; 8 nucleotides line up with TRBD1. Trimming took 0 bases from V and 4 from J; bases not matched to a gene: 4. CDR1 is DFQATT, CDR2 SNEGSKA, per germline (reference sequence). This CDR3 contains 14 residues. CDR3 loop: CSARDQGATTEAFF. The CDR3 region has the DNA TGCAGTGCTAGAGATCAGGGGGCGACCACTGAAGCTTTCTTT.

This clonotype occurred a few times. The chain is built from TRBV7-8 and TRBJ1-2; D is unclear. This CDR3 has 15 amino acids. V was shortened by 2 bases and J by 2 bases, with 12 bases between the two germline ends. CDR1 SGHVS and CDR2 FQNEAQ come from the germline V gene. The CDR3 loop is CASSLSFGSNYGYTF. The CDR3 coding sequence is TGTGCCAGCAGCTTATCTTTCGGGTCCAACTATGGCTACACCTTC.

This chain connects TRBV24-1 to TRBJ2-3, with a weak D call TRBD2 (6 bases). This CDR3 spans 13 amino acids. CDR1 KGHDR and CDR2 SFDVKD come from the germline V gene. V dropped 6 bases and J dropped 6 bases, with 12 bases sitting between them. CDR3 sequence: CATSNSGTDTQYF. The CDR3 DNA follows: TGTGCCACCAGTAATTCCGGGACTGATACGCAGTATTTT.

This clonotype was seen ten or more times. V usage is TRBV20-1 and J usage is TRBJ1-1; possibly TRBD1 for D (5 bases). Germline values: CDR1 DFQATT, CDR2 SNEGSKA (reference sequence). The CDR3 consists of 15 residues. Trimming pared 3 bases from V and 5 bases from J, leaving 19 bases between. The CDR3 DNA reads as TGCAGTGCTAGTGCTCTGGGGCAGGGAGGGACTGAAGCTTTCTTT. Amino acid sequence: CSASALGQGGTEAFF.

This clonotype was seen more than once but under ten times. The genes are TRBV27 and TRBJ2-5; 8 positions match TRBD1. V gave up 5 bases and J gave up 2 bases; unmatched junction bases: 16. Germline assignment: CDR1 MNHEY and CDR2 SMNVEV (reference sequence). The CDR3 runs 18 residues. CDR3 in amino acids: CASSLGTGRELGQETQYF. The CDR3 DNA follows: TGTGCCAGCAGTCTAGGGACAGGCCGGGAGTTGGGGCAAGAGACCCAGTACTTC.

This clonotype was counted a few times. The chain combines TRBV19 with TRBJ1-5; 10 bases are shared with TRBD1. The germline V gene encodes CDR1 LNHDA and CDR2 SQIVND (reference sequence). Trimming took 3 bases from V and 3 from J; bases not matched to a gene: 2. The CDR3 is 15 residues long. In DNA, the CDR3 is TGTGCCAGTAGTATTGGGACAGGGGACAATCAGCCCCAGCATTTT. Its translation is CASSIGTGDNQPQHF.

This clonotype has only a few counts. The V and J genes are TRBV9 and TRBJ1-5; unclear D gene. The CDR3 is 15 residues long. Germline CDR1 reads SGDLS; CDR2 reads YYNGEE. V was clipped by 0 bases and J by 7 bases, with 14 bases between them. The DNA of the CDR3 is TGTGCCAGCAGCGTAGGAGGAGGAGGCGCGCAGCCCCAGCATTTT. Its protein is CASSVGGGGAQPQHF.

V usage is TRBV12-3 or TRBV12-4 and J usage is TRBJ1-2, with D possibly being TRBD1 (5 bases). The V end was cut by 10 bases, the J end by 9 bases, with 15 bases between. The CDR3 covers 11 residues. CDR3 sequence: CATEGFSRYTF. The CDR3 region has the DNA TGTGCCACCGAGGGGTTTTCGCGCTACACCTTC.

This clonotype was counted only a few times. The chain links TRBV4-1 to TRBJ2-1; D not certain. V lost 4 bases and J 0 bases, leaving 16 bases between the germline ends. Looked up from germline, CDR1 is MGHRA and CDR2 is YSYEKL. This CDR3 has 17 residues. The DNA of the CDR3 is TGCGCCAGCAGCCCCACGGAACTCCTAAGCTCCTACAATGAGCAGTTCTTC. It translates to CASSPTELLSSYNEQFF.